A single sample is the source of the 21 T cell receptor beta chains below, sequenced in a study of shared clonotypes between healthy human individuals. The table came from immunoSEQ multiplex PCR; TCRdb's copy has only in-frame clones and leaves some out. The table shows over a million clones, with about 80% occurring only once. What was sequenced was memory CD4+ T cells from PBMCs. Subset reported: CD45RA-negative fraction. The source of these receptors is a man aged 18-30 years in good health. Some clones in this sample may be carry-over from other donors' samples.

The chain has TRBV5-6 and TRBJ2-3; D ambiguous. CDR1 and CDR2 from the germline V gene are SGHDT and YYEEEE. V lost 2 bases to trimming and J lost 0 bases, with 4 bases between them. The CDR3 sequence is 13 residues long. The CDR3 DNA sequence: TGTGCCAGCAGCTTCTCAAGCACAGATACGCAGTATTTT. The encoded protein is CASSFSSTDTQYF.

J is TRBJ1-4 and V is TRBV28; possibly TRBD1 for D (5 bases). The CDR3 contains 15 residues. Germline CDR1 and CDR2: MDHEN and SYDVKM. Trimming took 3 bases from V and 1 from J, leaving 9 bases between them. DNA for the CDR3: TGTGCCAGCAGTTTGGGGAGGGGAACTAATGAAAAACTGTTTTTT. This gives the protein CASSLGRGTNEKLFF.

The chain is built from TRBV5-5 and TRBJ2-6; D might be TRBD1 or TRBD2, each matching 5 bases. The CDR3 is 15 residues long. V lost 0 bases, J lost 6 bases, and 10 bases lay in between. Germline V CDR1 and CDR2: SGHKS, YYEKEE (reference sequence). As DNA, the CDR3 is TGTGCCAGCAGCTTGGCCGGGGCTTTGGCCAACGTCCTGACTTTC. It specifies CASSLAGALANVLTF.

This clone showed up just a few times. The chain has TRBV5-8 and TRBJ1-1, with D perhaps matching TRBD1 (5 bases). Germline V gene data show CDR1 as SGHTS and CDR2 as YDEGEE. The CDR3 covers 11 residues. The ends were cut back, 6 bases at V and 5 bases at J, with 8 bases in the middle. This CDR3 is CASIRVTEAFF. The CDR3 nucleotides read TGTGCCAGCATCAGGGTTACTGAAGCTTTCTTT.

The V and J genes are TRBV5-6 and TRBJ2-7, with 9 bases lining up with TRBD2. The length of the CDR3 is 16 residues. Germline-derived CDR1 and CDR2 are SGHDT and YYEEEE. Unmatched junction bases numbered 10, after V lost 0 bases and J lost 6 bases. The CDR3 sequence is CASSLAGRGRASEQYF. For the CDR3, the DNA is TGTGCCAGCAGCTTGGCCGGGCGCGGGAGGGCCTCCGAGCAGTACTTC.

Points on this clone: This sequence may be a read error, since a much larger clone differs from it by one base. This chain connects TRBV13 to TRBJ2-7; TRBD2 matches at 11 bases. CDR3 size: 18 residues. V gave up 8 bases and J gave up 1 base; unmatched junction bases: 16. Germline V gene data show CDR1 as PRHDT and CDR2 as FYEKMQ (reference sequence). This CDR3 reads CASGSTRRGTSGSYEQYF. In DNA form, the CDR3 reads TGTGCCAGCGGCTCAACCCGCAGGGGGACTAGCGGATCCTACGAGCAGTACTTC.

As regards this clone: This probably arose from a read error, given a far larger clone one base away. Other nucleotide sequences from this sample produce the same CDR3. The chain recombines TRBV28 with TRBJ2-3; the D is unclear. The germline CDR1 and CDR2 sequences are MDHEN and SYDVKM. Trimming took off 6 bases at V and 0 bases at J, with 4 bases between the two ends. The CDR3 is made up of 12 amino acids. CDR3 in amino acids: CASRGSTDTQYF. CDR3 DNA sequence: TGTGCCAGCAGGGGGAGCACAGATACGCAGTATTTT.

This clone came up a few times. The chain has TRBV2 and TRBJ1-3; D is undetermined. The CDR3 totals 14 residues. V was clipped by 4 bases and J by 4 bases, with 11 bases between them. Germline V gene sequence: CDR1 SNHLY, CDR2 FYNNEI. The CDR3, as DNA: TGTGCCAGCAGTGCGAGCATGGGGGGAAACACCATATATTTT. This codes for CASSASMGGNTIYF.

CDR3 loop: CSVVLTGETQYF. The CDR3 DNA is TGCAGCGTTGTCCTGACAGGGGAGACCCAGTACTTC. V usage is TRBV29-1 and J usage is TRBJ2-5, with 7 positions matching TRBD1. With 4 bases clipped from V and 5 bases from J, the junction kept 4 bases outside the gene matches. Germline V gene data show CDR1 as SQVTM and CDR2 as ANQGSEA. This CDR3 is 12 amino acids long.

This clone was recorded once. The rearrangement uses TRBV28 and TRBJ2-3, with TRBD2 identical over 9 bases. Trimming at V came to 6 bases and at J to 4 bases, leaving 8 bases not matched to a gene. The length of the CDR3 is 15 residues. From germline, CDR1 is MDHEN and CDR2 SYDVKM. This chain's CDR3 is CASRPGTSSPDTQYF. In nucleotides, the CDR3 is TGTGCCAGCAGGCCCGGGACTAGCTCCCCAGATACGCAGTATTTT.

This clone was recorded a few times. At one boundary the junction diverges from the germline segment, which might be a read error. The chain carries TRBV28 and TRBJ2-7, with 13 bases aligning to TRBD2. Germline V lookup: CDR1 MDHEN, CDR2 SYDVKM. The CDR3 has 13 amino acids. The CDR3 DNA reads as TGTGCCAGCAGACTGGGACTAGCGGGAATTAGTAGCTTC. It encodes CASRLGLAGISSF.

The J gene is TRBJ2-7, the V gene TRBV5-4; D is undetermined. V dropped 4 bases and J dropped 7 bases, with 9 bases sitting between them. The CDR3 loop spans 11 amino acids. Germline V CDR1 and CDR2: SGHNT, YYREEE (reference sequence). CDR3 DNA sequence: TGTGCCAGCAGCGTAGACCGAGAGCAGTACTTC. Translating it yields CASSVDREQYF.

The chain is built from TRBV4-2 and TRBJ2-1; the D call may be TRBD1 or TRBD2 (6 bases each). Germline-derived CDR1 and CDR2 are LGHNA and YNFKEQ. Trimming removed 1 base at V and 9 bases at J, with 16 bases between. This CDR3 has 15 residues. CDR3 nucleotides: TGTGCCAGCAGCCAAGGAGGGGGGCTAGCGATTGAGCAGTTCTTC. Translation gives CASSQGGGLAIEQFF.

The chain couples TRBV6-5 to TRBJ2-7; D may be TRBD1 or TRBD2 (5 bases each). V lost 4 bases, J lost 4 bases, and 17 bases lay in between. The CDR3 is made up of 15 amino acids. CDR1 and CDR2 from the germline V gene are MNHEY and SVGAGI. CDR3 sequence: CASSSGTPTPYEQYF. CDR3 nucleotides: TGTGCCAGCAGTTCCGGGACGCCCACCCCTTACGAGCAGTACTTC.

This chain links TRBV30 with TRBJ2-1, with D perhaps matching TRBD2 (5 bases). Trimming stripped 0 bases from V and 3 bases from J, with 12 bases between. The CDR3 sequence is 15 residues long. Germline CDR1 and CDR2: GTSNPN and SVGIG (reference sequence). The chain's CDR3 is CAWSVAAGNYNEQFF. CDR3 DNA sequence: TGTGCCTGGAGTGTAGCGGCAGGTAACTACAATGAGCAGTTCTTC.

The chain uses TRBV9 and TRBJ1-2, with a tentative D call TRBD1 (5 bases). The CDR3 is 13 amino acids. V was clipped by 2 bases and J by 9 bases, with 14 bases between them. The germline gives CDR1 SGDLS, CDR2 YYNGEE. Written as DNA, the CDR3 is TGTGCCAGCAGCGTGGGTCAGGGAGGAAGCTACACCTTC. Its translation is CASSVGQGGSYTF.

CDR3 coding DNA: TGTGCCATCGGTCAGGGAAGGTCCTACAATGAGCAGTTCTTC. Protein product: CAIGQGRSYNEQFF. The gene calls are TRBV10-3 and TRBJ2-1, with D maybe TRBD1 (5 bases). The CDR3 sequence is 14 residues long. Looked up from germline, CDR1 is ENHRY and CDR2 is SYGVKD. V lost 8 bases and J lost 1, with 12 bases in between.

The rearrangement links TRBV13 to TRBJ2-7; D is unclear. The CDR3 is made up of 13 amino acids. Trimming removed 2 bases at V and 2 bases at J, with 7 bases between. Germline assignment: CDR1 PRHDT and CDR2 FYEKMQ (reference sequence). In DNA, the CDR3 is TGTGCCAGCAGCTTAAATGGGCCCTACGAGCAGTACTTC. This gives the protein CASSLNGPYEQYF.

The V and J genes are TRBV18 and TRBJ1-4; D is possibly TRBD1 (5 bases). Between the trimmed V and J ends, which lost 4 bases and 6 bases, there was a span of 21 bases. Germline-derived CDR1 and CDR2 are KGHSH and LQKENI. The CDR3 loop spans 17 amino acids. As DNA, the CDR3 is TGTGCCAGCTCACATGGTGAGGGGCAGAGAGGGTATGAAAAACTGTTTTTT. Its translation: CASSHGEGQRGYEKLFF.

This chain links TRBV27 with TRBJ1-1; possible D gene TRBD1, 6 bases. Looked up from germline, CDR1 is MNHEY and CDR2 is SMNVEV (reference sequence). Trimming pared 6 bases from V and 5 bases from J, leaving 19 bases between. The length of the CDR3 is 15 residues. The chain's CDR3 is CASSNGGRGRTEAFF. CDR3 bases: TGTGCCAGCAGCAACGGCGGCAGGGGTAGGACTGAAGCTTTCTTT.

The chain links TRBV6-5 to TRBJ1-2; D uncertain. The CDR3 totals 15 residues. The V gene lost 7 bases and the J gene lost 2 bases, with 17 bases spanning the gap. Germline CDR1 is MNHEY and CDR2 is SVGAGI. The CDR3, as DNA: TGTGCCAGCACCACCGGCCCAGATTCAAACTATGGCTACACCTTC. This codes for CASTTGPDSNYGYTF.